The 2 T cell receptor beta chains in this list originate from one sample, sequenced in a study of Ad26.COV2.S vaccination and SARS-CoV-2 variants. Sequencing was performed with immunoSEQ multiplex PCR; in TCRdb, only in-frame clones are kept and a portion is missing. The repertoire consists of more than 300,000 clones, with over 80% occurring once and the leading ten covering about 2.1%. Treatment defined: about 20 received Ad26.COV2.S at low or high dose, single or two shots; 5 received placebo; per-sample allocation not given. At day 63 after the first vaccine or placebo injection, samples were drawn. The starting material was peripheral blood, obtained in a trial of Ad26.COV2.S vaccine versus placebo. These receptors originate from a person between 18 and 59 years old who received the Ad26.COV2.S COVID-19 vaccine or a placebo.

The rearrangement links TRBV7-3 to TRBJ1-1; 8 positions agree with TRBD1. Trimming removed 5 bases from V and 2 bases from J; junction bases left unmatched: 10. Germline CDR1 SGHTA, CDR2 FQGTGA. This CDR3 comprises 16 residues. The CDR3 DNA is TGTGCCAGCAGCCCCTCGACAGGGGCGAGAAACACTGAAGCTTTCTTT. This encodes CASSPSTGARNTEAFF.

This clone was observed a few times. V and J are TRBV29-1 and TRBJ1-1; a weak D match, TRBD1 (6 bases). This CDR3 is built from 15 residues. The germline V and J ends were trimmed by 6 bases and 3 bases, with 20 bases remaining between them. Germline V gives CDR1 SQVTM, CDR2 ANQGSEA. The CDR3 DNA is TGCAGCGTAACTCGATATGGGGGCGGTGACACTGAAGCTTTCTTT. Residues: CSVTRYGGGDTEAFF.